The 18 T cell receptor beta chains given below trace back to one sample, sequenced in a study of blood T cell repertoires in COVID-19. Measured with immunoSEQ multiplex PCR; TCRdb has only the in-frame clones, and not every one. The sample consists of some 45,000 clones, more than 80% of them appearing once. Specimen: peripheral blood. The source is a man between 70 and 80 years old with active COVID-19.

This chain connects TRBV6-1 to TRBJ2-7; 10 positions agree with TRBD1. Per the germline V gene, CDR1 is MNHNS and CDR2 is SASEGT. V trimming: 4 bases; J trimming: 5 bases; junction bases outside the gene matches: 11. The CDR3 extends over 16 amino acids. The CDR3 loop reads CASSVTPRDRGNEQYF. The CDR3 nucleotides read TGTGCCAGCAGTGTAACCCCCCGGGACAGGGGTAACGAGCAGTACTTC.

V is TRBV2 and J is TRBJ1-4; no clear D gene. V was shortened by 4 bases and J by 4 bases, with 7 bases between the two germline ends. The CDR3 sequence is 13 residues long. Germline-derived CDR1 and CDR2 are SNHLY and FYNNEI. The CDR3 reads CASSAGFNEKLFF. For the CDR3, the DNA is TGTGCCAGCAGTGCAGGCTTTAATGAAAAACTGTTTTTT. Using reference TRBV2 and TRBJ1-4 for the parts outside the CDR3, the full variable domain is EPEVTQTPSHQVTQMGQEVILRCVPISNHLYFYWYRQILGQKVEFLVSFYNNEISEKSEIFDDQFSVERPDGSNFTLKIRSTKLEDSAMYFCASSAGFNEKLFFGSGTQLSVL.

This clone was recorded once. The chain combines TRBV28 with TRBJ2-5, with D unclear. In germline, CDR1 is MDHEN, CDR2 SYDVKM. V gave up 4 bases and J gave up 0 bases, with 9 bases separating them. The CDR3 consists of 14 residues. CDR3 amino acids: CASSSFLYQETQYF. The CDR3 region has the DNA TGTGCCAGCAGTTCCTTTTTGTACCAAGAGACCCAGTACTTC.

In DNA form, the CDR3 reads TGTGCCAGCAGCTTCGACAGGGGAGGCACTGAAGCTTTCTTT. It is translated as CASSFDRGGTEAFF. The J gene is TRBJ1-1, the V gene TRBV5-6, with 8 bases lining up with TRBD1. The germline CDR1 and CDR2 sequences are SGHDT and YYEEEE. Trimming removed 2 bases from V and 4 bases from J; junction bases left unmatched: 4. The CDR3 runs to 14 residues.

This chain joins TRBV9 and TRBJ2-3; 9 nucleotides line up with TRBD2. The CDR3 covers 16 residues. Trimming removed 0 bases from V and 4 bases from J; junction bases left unmatched: 6. Germline V lookup: CDR1 SGDLS, CDR2 YYNGEE. The CDR3 region is CASSVGEGLAADTQYF. CDR3 DNA sequence: TGTGCCAGCAGCGTAGGTGAGGGACTAGCTGCAGATACGCAGTATTTT.

The chain uses TRBV28 and TRBJ1-1; 7 nucleotides align to TRBD1. The CDR3 is 15 residues long. The germline V gene has CDR1 MDHEN and CDR2 SYDVKM. V dropped 7 bases and J dropped 5; count of bases not matched to a gene: 13. The CDR3 is CASTVGGRGETEAFF. CDR3 coding DNA: TGTGCCAGCACCGTAGGTGGCAGGGGGGAGACTGAAGCTTTCTTT.

The DNA for the CDR3 is TGTGCCAGCAGCCAATTCAAAAACACCGGGGAGCTGTTTTTT. Translated, it gives CASSQFKNTGELFF. The chain joins TRBV14 to TRBJ2-2; D not resolved. Trimming took off 2 bases at V and 2 bases at J, with 6 bases between the two ends. This CDR3 contains 14 residues. Germline V CDR1 and CDR2: SGHDN, FVKESK.

This clone was detected once. The J gene is TRBJ2-3, the V gene TRBV10-3, with a tentative D call TRBD2 (6 bases). From germline, CDR1 is ENHRY and CDR2 SYGVKD. This CDR3 region has 16 residues. V lost 4 bases and J 0 bases, leaving 14 bases between the germline ends. CDR3 bases: TGTGCCATCAGTGGTGGTAGCGGTGCTAGCACAGATACGCAGTATTTT. Amino acids: CAISGGSGASTDTQYF.

The chain carries TRBV3-1 (or the pseudogene TRBV3-2) and TRBJ1-3, with D tentatively TRBD1 (5 bases). V lost 0 bases to trimming and J lost 0 bases, with 12 bases between them. The CDR3 has 17 residues. Germline values: CDR1 LGHDT, CDR2 YNNKEL (reference sequence). The DNA for the CDR3 is TGTGCCAGCAGCCAAGATATGGGGACTCCCTCTGGAAACACCATATATTTT. This gives the protein CASSQDMGTPSGNTIYF.

The CDR3 coding sequence is TGTGCCAGCAGTTTAAGCGTAGCGGGGACCTACCAAGAGACCCAGTACTTC. Translated: CASSLSVAGTYQETQYF. V is TRBV28 and J is TRBJ2-5; TRBD2 matches 8 bases. The trim removed 2 bases at V and 0 bases at J, leaving 8 bases unmatched. CDR1 and CDR2 from the germline V gene are MDHEN and SYDVKM. The CDR3 loop spans 17 amino acids.

The chain carries TRBV4-3 and TRBJ2-2; 7 bases map to TRBD2. The germline gives CDR1 LGHNA, CDR2 YSLEER. The V gene end was trimmed by 4 bases and the J gene end by 4 bases; junction bases not matched to a gene: 3. This CDR3 comprises 14 residues. The CDR3 region has the DNA TGCGCCAGCAGCCCACGGGGGGTCACCGGGGAGCTGTTTTTT. Its protein is CASSPRGVTGELFF.

J is TRBJ2-7 and V is TRBV2; 7 nucleotides align to TRBD1. The CDR3 is 12 residues long. J lost 6 bases, V lost 6 bases, and 5 bases had no gene match. Germline values: CDR1 SNHLY, CDR2 FYNNEI. In DNA form, the CDR3 reads TGTGCCAGCAGAAAGGACAGGCGCGAGCAGTACTTC. Translating gives CASRKDRREQYF.

This chain uses TRBV20-1 with TRBJ1-1; weak D call: TRBD1 (5 bases). The V gene lost 3 bases and the J gene lost 5 bases, with 10 bases spanning the gap. This CDR3 spans 12 amino acids. CDR1 is DFQATT, CDR2 SNEGSKA, per germline (reference sequence). The DNA of the CDR3 is TGCAGTGCTAGTAAGGCAGGGACTGAAGCTTTCTTT. It encodes CSASKAGTEAFF.

J is TRBJ1-3 and V is TRBV3-1 (or the pseudogene TRBV3-2); 9 bases are shared with TRBD1. Germline loops: CDR1 LGHDT, CDR2 YNNKEL (reference sequence). The length of the CDR3 is 18 residues. The V and J ends lost 5 bases and 9 bases, in that order; junction bases with no gene match: 20. The CDR3 nucleotides are TGTGCCAGCAGCTACGAATACCGGGACAGGGTTTTTGGGGGCACCATATATTTT. Its translation is CASSYEYRDRVFGGTIYF.

The J gene is TRBJ2-5, the V gene TRBV5-4, with 7 bases lining up with TRBD2. CDR3 length equals 14 residues. Trimming cost V 1 base and J 4 bases; bases outside gene matches: 4. Germline-derived CDR1 and CDR2 are SGHNT and YYREEE (reference sequence). CDR3 loop: CASSLSGGGETQYF. The CDR3 bases are TGTGCCAGCAGCTTGTCGGGGGGAGGAGAGACCCAGTACTTC. The full variable domain, with the rest looked up from reference TRBV5-4 and TRBJ2-5, is ETGVTQSPTHLIKTRGQQVTLRCSSQSGHNTVSWYQQALGQGPQFIFQYYREEENGRGNFPPRFSGLQFPNYSSELNVNALELDDSALYLCASSLSGGGETQYFGPGTRLLVL.

The chain couples TRBV5-1 to TRBJ2-2; maybe TRBD1 (6 bases). The CDR3 spans 15 residues. V lost 4 bases to trimming and J lost 3 bases, with 13 bases between them. The germline V gene encodes CDR1 SGHRS and CDR2 YFSETQ. The CDR3 loop reads CASSLGGQYTGELFF. In nucleotides, the CDR3 is TGCGCCAGCAGCCTCGGCGGACAGTACACCGGGGAGCTGTTTTTT. The complete variable domain, with remaining parts taken from reference TRBV5-1 and TRBJ2-2, reads KAGVTQTPRYLIKTRGQQVTLSCSPISGHRSVSWYQQTPGQGLQFLFEYFSETQRNKGNFPGRFSGRQFSNSRSEMNVSTLELGDSALYLCASSLGGQYTGELFFGEGSRLTVL.

The chain joins TRBV11-2 to TRBJ2-5; TRBD2 aligns across 9 bases. The germline CDR1 and CDR2 sequences are SGHAT and FQNNGV. The CDR3 spans 16 residues. The junction had 13 bases not matched to a gene; V was cut back by 5 bases and J by 6 bases. The CDR3 protein is CASSTFSGGREKTQYF. For the CDR3, the DNA is TGTGCCAGCAGCACCTTTAGCGGGGGTAGGGAGAAGACCCAGTACTTC.

V is TRBV6-5 and J is TRBJ2-7, with a weak D call TRBD1 (6 bases). Trimming pared 5 bases from V and 0 bases from J, leaving 14 bases between. Looked up from germline, CDR1 is MNHEY and CDR2 is SVGAGI. The CDR3 is made up of 15 amino acids. The CDR3: CASSPTGLSSYEQYF. In DNA, the CDR3 is TGTGCCAGCAGTCCTACAGGGTTAAGCTCCTACGAGCAGTACTTC.